This TCR beta chain was obtained from a study of T cell responses to AZD1222 COVID-19 vaccine. Whole-study findings and limits: Breadth and depth of Spike-specific TCRs rose after two AZD1222 doses. Within unmutated variant regions lay the reported targets of nearly half of spike-specific TCRs.

This CDR3 has 11 residues. The V gene lost 3 bases and the J gene lost 7 bases, with 6 bases spanning the gap. CDR1 is SGHTA and CDR2 is FQGTGA in the germline V gene. This table comes from immunoSEQ multiplex PCR, and its TCRdb copy is limited to in-frame clones, with some not included. The sample records approximately 160,000 clones, just over 90% being singletons. Concerning this clone: As yet, its antigen is unknown.

The TCR sequence derives from an adult in good health. The rearrangement joins TRBV7-3 to TRBJ1-1, with unresolved D. Sequenced here: peripheral blood, sampled on day 0 of AZD1222 vaccination. The CDR3 nucleotides are TGTGCCAGCAGCTTGGACCTTGAAGCTTTCTTT. This codes for CASSLDLEAFF.